This entry lists 10 T cell receptor beta chains sequenced from one sample in a study of blood T cell repertoires in COVID-19. Generated by immunoSEQ multiplex PCR, the TCRdb table keeps only in-frame clones and is missing some. The sample has 59,000 or so clones, roughly 80% seen once; the top ten hold roughly 12%. Sequencing used peripheral blood. The receptors were gathered from a human donor in a cohort sampled during active COVID-19.

There are many counts of this clone. V gene TRBV7-9 combines with J gene TRBJ1-2; 7 bases align to TRBD1. Trimming removed 5 bases from V and 5 bases from J; junction bases left unmatched: 14. Germline V lookup: CDR1 SEHNR, CDR2 FQNEAQ (reference sequence). This CDR3 has 16 residues. CDR3 nucleotide sequence: TGTGCCAGCAGCACTGGGAGACAGGGCGCGTCGTATGGCTACACCTTC. It encodes CASSTGRQGASYGYTF. Variable domain in full (rest from reference TRBV7-9 and TRBJ1-2): DTGVSQNPRHKITKRGQNVTFRCDPISEHNRLYWYRQTLGQGPEFLTYFQNEAQLEKSRLLSDRFSAERPKGSFSTLEIQRTEQGDSAMYLCASSTGRQGASYGYTFGSGTRLTVV.

The chain carries TRBV11-1 and TRBJ2-7; the D gene is possibly TRBD1 (5 bases). Germline CDR1 is SGHAT and CDR2 is FQDESV (reference sequence). The CDR3 spans 12 residues. V was shortened by 4 bases and J by 5 bases, with 9 bases between the two germline ends. The CDR3 reads CASSSTGNEQYV. In DNA, the CDR3 is TGTGCCAGCAGCTCCACAGGTAACGAGCAGTACGTC.

The rearrangement uses TRBV3-1 (or the pseudogene TRBV3-2) and TRBJ2-3; D possibly corresponds to TRBD2 (5 bases). This CDR3 has 15 residues. Germline CDR1 is LGHDT and CDR2 is YNNKEL (reference sequence). Trimming removed 1 base from V and 0 bases from J, with 8 bases in between. CDR3 in amino acids: CASSQGGFSTDTQYF. For the CDR3, the DNA is TGTGCCAGCAGCCAAGGCGGGTTTAGCACAGATACGCAGTATTTT.

This clone was seen only once. This rearrangement joins TRBV2 to TRBJ1-2; D not resolved. Trimming removed 4 bases at V and 14 bases at J, with 17 bases between. The CDR3 consists of 12 residues. CDR1 SNHLY and CDR2 FYNNEI come from the germline V gene. CDR3 nucleotides: TGTGCCAGCAGTGGGACTTGGAATTGGTGTACCTTC. Translating gives CASSGTWNWCTF.

This clone has a single count. The CDR3 protein is CASSLGTGSITEAFF. CDR3 sequence (DNA): TGCGCCAGCAGCTTGGGGACAGGGTCGATCACTGAAGCTTTCTTT. The rearrangement links TRBV5-1 to TRBJ1-1; 8 positions agree with TRBD1. This CDR3 comprises 15 residues. With V trimmed by 0 bases and J by 4 bases, 5 bases remained unmatched. Germline-derived CDR1 and CDR2 are SGHRS and YFSETQ. The full variable domain, completed using reference TRBV5-1 and TRBJ1-1, is KAGVTQTPRYLIKTRGQQVTLSCSPISGHRSVSWYQQTPGQGLQFLFEYFSETQRNKGNFPGRFSGRQFSNSRSEMNVSTLELGDSALYLCASSLGTGSITEAFFGQGTRLTVV.

The V gene is TRBV27, the J gene TRBJ1-1, with TRBD1 identical over 7 bases. Unmatched junction bases numbered 28, after V lost 3 bases and J lost 0 bases. This CDR3 is built from 23 residues. Germline-derived CDR1 and CDR2 are MNHEY and SMNVEV (reference sequence). The CDR3 sequence: CASSFYRRDGPTGVPNLNTEAFF. The CDR3 region has the DNA TGTGCCAGCAGTTTTTATAGAAGAGACGGTCCCACAGGGGTCCCTAATTTGAACACTGAAGCTTTCTTT.

The V and J genes are TRBV19 and TRBJ2-1, with TRBD1 as a possible D gene (5 bases). The V gene's germline CDR1 is LNHDA and CDR2 SQIVND (reference sequence). The CDR3 contains 14 residues. V lost 1 base and J lost 5, with 9 bases in between. The CDR3 is CASSIGTINNEQFF. For the CDR3, the DNA is TGTGCCAGTAGTATAGGGACAATAAACAATGAGCAGTTCTTC.

The chain combines TRBV9 with TRBJ2-1, with TRBD2 matching over 13 bases. V shed 6 bases and J 8 bases; nucleotides not matched to a gene: 8. CDR1 and CDR2 from the germline V gene are SGDLS and YYNGEE. The CDR3 loop spans 15 amino acids. The CDR3 loop is CASTPQGLAGHEQFF. CDR3 in DNA: TGTGCCAGCACCCCCCAGGGACTAGCGGGGCATGAGCAGTTCTTC.

The J gene is TRBJ2-2, the V gene TRBV5-5; perhaps TRBD1 as D (5 bases). This CDR3 is 16 amino acids long. CDR1 is SGHKS, CDR2 YYEKEE, per germline (reference sequence). V was trimmed by 0 bases and J by 5 bases, leaving 14 bases between them. The CDR3, as DNA: TGTGCCAGCAGCTTGGACGCAGGGATGAGAACCGGGGAGCTGTTTTTT. Protein: CASSLDAGMRTGELFF.

The chain recombines TRBV5-4 with TRBJ2-3; 9 bases map to TRBD1. The CDR3 is 16 residues long. The germline V gene encodes CDR1 SGHNT and CDR2 YYREEE (reference sequence). V dropped 3 bases and J dropped 4; count of bases not matched to a gene: 9. CDR3 DNA: TGTGCCAGCAGCTCAGTCTTGGACAGGGGCGCAGATACGCAGTATTTT. Its translation is CASSSVLDRGADTQYF.